Below are 4 T cell receptor beta chains sequenced from a single sample in a study of T cells in tumors after PD-1 blockade. The assay was immunoSEQ multiplex PCR, and TCRdb's table has in-frame clones only and misses some. Seen here are about 59,000 clones, roughly 75% observed once, and the top ten hold about an eighth. The sequencing here drew on PBMCs, taken before anti-PD-1 treatment. The receptor set was obtained from a human donor with basal cell carcinoma.

The sample holds one count of this clone. The genes are TRBV12-2 and TRBJ1-5; the DNA was not used to check the table's D call, TRBD1. TRBV12-2 is a known pseudogene. The CDR3 extends over 13 amino acids. The CDR3 protein is CASRSATAKPQHF. The CDR3 nucleotides read TGTGCAAGTCGCTCAGCGACAGCCAAGCCCCAGCATTTT.

The chain is built from TRBV30 and TRBJ2-5, with 8 bases that match TRBD2. The CDR3 sequence is 12 residues long. Per the germline V gene, CDR1 is GTSNPN and CDR2 is SVGIG (reference sequence). V dropped 1 base and J dropped 9; count of bases not matched to a gene: 4. The chain's CDR3 is CAWSAGGAPQYF. The CDR3, as DNA: TGTGCCTGGAGTGCGGGGGGGGCTCCCCAGTACTTC. Complete variable domain (other parts from reference TRBV30 and TRBJ2-5): SQTIHQWPATLVQPVGSPLSLECTVEGTSNPNLYWYRQAAGRGLQLLFYSVGIGQISSEVPQNLSASRPQDRQFILSSKKLLLSDSGFYLCAWSAGGAPQYFGPGTRLLVL.

The J gene is TRBJ2-1, the V gene TRBV27, with TRBD2 identical over 7 bases. Germline CDR1 is MNHEY and CDR2 is SMNVEV (reference sequence). The CDR3 totals 16 residues. After removal of 5 bases from V and 6 bases from J, the junction contained 13 bases not matched to a gene. CDR3 sequence (DNA): TGTGCCAGCAGTCCGCCCGGCAGCGGGGTTTCCAATGAGCAGTTCTTC. Translated: CASSPPGSGVSNEQFF.

The chain employs TRBV5-1 and TRBJ1-1; 8 positions agree with TRBD1. The germline V gene encodes CDR1 SGHRS and CDR2 YFSETQ. Trimming removed 0 bases from V and 4 bases from J; junction bases left unmatched: 11. The CDR3 length is 17 residues. The CDR3: CASSLEGQGAFGTEAFF. The CDR3 bases are TGCGCCAGCAGCTTGGAGGGGCAGGGGGCGTTTGGCACTGAAGCTTTCTTT.